This T cell receptor beta chain was sequenced for a study of CD8 T cells in ankylosing spondylitis. Study conclusions and caveats: Earlier reports found some motif variants in synovial fluid and blood in reactive arthritis. Researchers reportedly found disease-linked clones significantly enriched in matched ankylosing spondylitis synovial fluid. Disease-linked clones were CD8+ and relatively rare in peripheral blood.

This clonotype has a count of ten or more. The target antigen is unknown. This CDR3 has 12 amino acids. Trimming left V 8 bases short and J 3 bases short, with 14 bases between. CDR1 and CDR2 (germline): SQVTM, ANQGSEA. 5'-RACE, quantitative and with molecular barcodes, yielded the TCR beta libraries. TCRdb independently ran MiXCR on the 5' RACE reads; one entry per CDR3 protein. This sample carries 250,000 or so distinct CDR3 sequences, roughly a quarter of them seen once, and the ten largest clones take 0.5% to 0.75%. Material: blood, either unsorted or a sorted T cell fraction (not recorded which). This clonotype was sampled from a male donor with ankylosing spondylitis or in good health (not recorded which). The V and J genes are TRBV29-1 and TRBJ2-7; maybe TRBD1 (6 bases). Here the CDR3 DNA reads TGCAGCACGAGGGGGTCTCGCTACGAGCAGTACTTC. Its protein is CSTRGSRYEQYF.